Below, one T cell receptor (beta chain) is given with its context. No count is recorded, though its frequency marks this clonotype as medium-sized (0.01 to 0.1%). Its antigen specificity is not known. Sequencing instrument: NextSeq 550. A Human TCR Profiling Kit was used to prepare UMI-labeled 5' RACE TCRbeta libraries. Every TCRbeta library was prepared in parallel, with the same number of PCR cycles used for all of the libraries. Per the source publication's procedure: Between about 2,700 and 20,000 functional CDR3beta clonotypes were contained in each TCRbeta library. MIGEC 1.2.9 was used for UMI extraction and consensus assembly, with a minimum of three reads required per UMI. MiXCR 3.0.3 was used to extract in-frame CDR3beta repertoires. Each sample was downsampled to 42,000 randomly selected UMIs before diversity metrics were computed in VDJtools 1.2.1. For each sample pair, the repertoire overlap metrics D, R and F2 were calculated in VDJtools using the top 3,000 clones. After TCRdb reprocessed the reads, each CDR3 protein sequence was kept as one row, without DNA. TCRdb's processing, not the study's, gives the V and J calls here. The sample table gives 7,500 to 9,000 distinct CDR3 sequences. The biggest ten clones account for more than 14% of the sample.

This entry comes from a study of human CD8 memory T cell subsets (TCRdb year 2020). Study-level background: To assess how stem-like (TSTEM), progenitor exhausted-like (TPEX) and effector memory CD8+ T cell subsets are clonally related, the TCRbeta repertoires of these three subsets were compared. Six donors each provided TSTEM, TPEX and effector memory subsets, and TCRbeta repertoires were obtained from all six. Summary of the overall study and its limitations: Clonotypes were shared with effector memory cells by both stem-like subsets, but only minimal overlap was found between TSTEM and TPEX repertoires, suggesting distinct antigen spectra. Normalized Shannon-Wiener diversity was similarly high in TSTEM and TPEX subsets, while effector memory subsets were less diverse by comparison. Sequencing was limited to TCRbeta chains, and the repertoire comparisons were based on more than five donors analyzed with paired t-tests and Bonferroni correction. Based on Chao1 estimates, TSTEM subsets appeared to have greater repertoire diversity than TPEX subsets, which could potentially reflect a broader range of specificities.

From its cysteine to its phenylalanine, the CDR3 spans 17 amino acids. No DNA is recorded. CDR1 and CDR2 (MNHNS, SASEGT) derive from the germline V gene. Early differentiated memory cells that were CCR7+ PD-1+ TIGIT+ and had dysfunctional, exhausted-like traits were classified as progenitor exhausted-like memory CD8+ T cells (TPEX). Density gradient separation was used to isolate peripheral blood mononuclear cells from buffy coats of healthy donors. The study enriched total CD8+ T cells through negative magnetic separation using EasySep or MojoSort CD8+ T cell isolation kits. An RNeasy Mini Kit was used to extract total RNA from duplicate vials of approximately 140,000 sorted CD8+ T cells per subset. The PBMCs were used fresh or after being cryopreserved in fetal bovine serum with approximately 9.6% DMSO. Fluorescence-activated cell sorting on a FACSAria III was used to sort the CD8+ T cell subsets to purity.

The chain is made from TRBV6-1 and TRBJ2-5; checking the TCRdb D call of TRBD2 is not possible without DNA. The TCR comes from a human donor in good health. Material for sequencing was CD8+ T cells from PBMCs. CDR3 reads: CASSEALAGGPYETQYF.